This TCR beta chain was captured by sequencing in a study of spatial heterogeneity in lung cancer. Every TCR cDNA molecule bore a unique molecular identifier. TCRdb independently ran MiXCR on the 5' RACE reads; one entry per CDR3 protein. Among under 2,000 distinct CDR3 sequences listed, 20% were seen once. Time point reported: sample taken at primary tumor resection. In each case, whole RNA from tumor, nontumor lung or frozen PBMC was sequenced unsorted. Comments on this clonotype: Its antigen is unknown. This beta chain lies outside the target of a library built for alpha chains; its clone size means little.

CDR3 length: 17 residues. The trim removed 3 bases at V and 4 bases at J, leaving 8 bases unmatched. Germline lookup yields CDR1 KGHSH and CDR2 LQKENI. Whole-study findings and limits: Tumoral mutation counts were tracked by counts of expanded intratumoral alpha and beta TCRs.

This chain connects TRBV18 to TRBJ2-2, with 10 bases fitting TRBD1. This receptor was taken from a male donor with early-stage non-small cell lung cancer. Sequenced here: lung tumor tissue, sampled at surgery. The DNA of the CDR3 is TGTGCCAGCTCACCCTCCGGGACAGGGGACATCACCGGGGAGCTGTTTTTT. It codes for CASSPSGTGDITGELFF.